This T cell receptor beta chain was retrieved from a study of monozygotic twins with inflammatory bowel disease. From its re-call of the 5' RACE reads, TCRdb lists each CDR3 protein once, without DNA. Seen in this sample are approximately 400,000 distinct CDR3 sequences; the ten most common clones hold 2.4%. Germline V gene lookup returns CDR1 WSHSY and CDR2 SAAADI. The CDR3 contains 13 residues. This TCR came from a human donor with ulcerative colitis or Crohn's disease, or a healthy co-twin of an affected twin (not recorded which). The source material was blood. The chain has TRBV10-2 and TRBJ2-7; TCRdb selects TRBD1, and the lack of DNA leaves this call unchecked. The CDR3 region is CASSAGTVVEQYF.